Given below is one T cell receptor beta chain in context. Its specificity is not known. This sample was taken from a study of shared clonotypes between healthy human individuals. Germline trimming cut 5 bases from V and 1 base from J; bases unmatched to any gene: 8. Germline V gives CDR1 SGHAT, CDR2 FQNNGV. The CDR3 spans 16 residues. Data came from immunoSEQ multiplex PCR; TCRdb stores just in-frame clones and leaves some out. The profile shows some 690,000 clones, roughly 87% of them singletons. Study observations and caveats: The authors sampled blood alone, and tissue repertoires likely differ.

This TCR derives from a man between 18 and 35 years old in good health. Some clones in this sample may be carry-over from other donors' samples. The specimen was memory CD8+ T cells from PBMCs. Subset here: CD45RO+ cells pooled with CCR7-negative TemRA cells. The chain couples TRBV11-2 to TRBJ2-5, with 9 nucleotides matching TRBD2. CDR3 nucleotide sequence: TGTGCCAGCAGCGGATTAGCGGGAGAGGGCCAAGAGACCCAGTACTTC. Amino acid sequence: CASSGLAGEGQETQYF.